Presented here are 12 T cell receptor beta chains from one specimen sequenced in a study of cytomegalovirus exposure and HLA in healthy donors. Use of 60 Vbeta and 13 Jbeta primers characterized the PCR. TCRdb's copy holds only in-frame clones and misses some; the assay was immunoSEQ multiplex PCR. Its table lists more than 140,000 clones. Sequenced: PBMCs. All receptors derive from a woman aged 18 to 35 in good health and CMV-seronegative.

J is TRBJ1-5 and V is TRBV4-1; D perhaps matches TRBD1 (5 bases). In germline, CDR1 is MGHRA, CDR2 YSYEKL. The CDR3 totals 14 residues. V was pared by 4 bases and J by 4 bases, with 11 bases between. CDR3 nucleotide sequence: TGCGCCAGCAGCCCCTCTAAGGGGAATCAGCCCCAGCATTTT. It translates to CASSPSKGNQPQHF.

The chain joins TRBV14 to TRBJ1-2; tentative D call: TRBD1 (5 bases). Looked up from germline, CDR1 is SGHDN and CDR2 is FVKESK. The CDR3 loop spans 13 amino acids. Trimming took 5 bases from V and 2 from J, leaving 9 bases between them. The CDR3 loop reads CASSEQENYGYTF. CDR3 nucleotides: TGTGCCAGCAGCGAACAGGAAAACTATGGCTACACCTTC.

V is TRBV19 and J is TRBJ1-2, with D maybe TRBD1 (5 bases). Germline assignment: CDR1 LNHDA and CDR2 SQIVND (reference sequence). The V gene lost 3 bases and the J gene lost 6 bases, with 14 bases spanning the gap. This CDR3 comprises 14 residues. CDR3 coding DNA: TGTGCCAGTAGTATCCGGCGGGGGTTGGATGGCTACACCTTC. Its protein product is CASSIRRGLDGYTF.

A note on this clone: The sample carries other DNA sequences with the same CDR3. The rearrangement joins TRBV2 to TRBJ2-1, with 7 bases that match TRBD2. CDR3 length: 15 residues. V was clipped by 1 base and J by 0 bases; unmatched bases: 0. The germline gives CDR1 SNHLY, CDR2 FYNNEI. The CDR3 nucleotides are TGTGCCAGCAGTGAAGGCGGGAGCTCCTACAATGAGCAGTTCTTC. This sequence encodes CASSEGGSSYNEQFF.

On this clone: Other DNA sequences in this specimen translate into the identical CDR3. This chain joins TRBV15 and TRBJ2-5, with 9 positions matching TRBD2. CDR3 size: 16 residues. V lost 1 base to trimming and J lost 2 bases; unmatched junction nucleotides: 5. The germline V gene has CDR1 LNHNV and CDR2 YYDKDF (reference sequence). This CDR3 reads CATSRGLAGNQETQYF. DNA for the CDR3: TGTGCCACCAGCAGAGGGCTAGCGGGAAATCAAGAGACCCAGTACTTC.

This rearrangement joins TRBV19 to TRBJ1-2, with D tentatively TRBD1 (6 bases). In germline, CDR1 is LNHDA, CDR2 SQIVND (reference sequence). V lost 5 bases and J lost 0, with 13 bases in between. There are 15 residues in the CDR3. The CDR3 DNA follows: TGTGCCAGTAGTCCCCGGACAGAGGCTAACTATGGCTACACCTTC. Protein: CASSPRTEANYGYTF.

The chain combines TRBV5-4 with TRBJ1-2; TRBD1 agrees at 7 bases. This CDR3 has 13 amino acids. Germline CDR1 SGHNT, CDR2 YYREEE (reference sequence). Unmatched junction bases numbered 3, after V lost 4 bases and J lost 3 bases. The DNA for the CDR3 is TGTGCCAGCAGCGCAACAGGGGACTATGGCTACACCTTC. The encoded protein is CASSATGDYGYTF.

The rearrangement uses TRBV9 and TRBJ1-1; 7 bases align to TRBD1. CDR3 length: 15 amino acids. V shed 4 bases and J 1 base; nucleotides not matched to a gene: 7. Germline V CDR1 and CDR2: SGDLS, YYNGEE. The CDR3 DNA is TGTGCCAGCAGCCCCAGGACAGGCCAGAACACTGAAGCTTTCTTT. The encoded protein is CASSPRTGQNTEAFF.

The V gene is TRBV18, the J gene TRBJ2-3; TRBD2 aligns across 8 bases. Germline V lookup: CDR1 KGHSH, CDR2 LQKENI. V shed 2 bases, J shed 6 bases, and the junction held 10 bases outside the gene matches. This CDR3 has 16 amino acids. The chain's CDR3 is CASSPEGREGHDTQYF. The DNA for the CDR3 is TGTGCCAGCTCACCAGAGGGCCGGGAGGGCCATGATACGCAGTATTTT. The variable domain in full, completed from reference TRBV18 and TRBJ2-3, reads NAGVMQNPRHLVRRRGQEARLRCSPMKGHSHVYWYRQLPEEGLKFMVYLQKENIIDESGMPKERFSAEFPKEGPSILRIQQVVRGDSAAYFCASSPEGREGHDTQYFGPGTRLTVL.

This sequence joins TRBV9 and TRBJ1-4; the D gene is possibly TRBD1 (5 bases). Looked up from germline, CDR1 is SGDLS and CDR2 is YYNGEE. The CDR3 runs 14 residues. The germline V and J ends were trimmed by 0 bases and 9 bases, with 12 bases remaining between them. In DNA, the CDR3 is TGTGCCAGCAGCGTAGAACAGGATGCCCAAAAACTGTTTTTT. This codes for CASSVEQDAQKLFF.

The V and J genes are TRBV30 and TRBJ2-3, with 13 bases that match TRBD2. Per germline, CDR1 GTSNPN and CDR2 SVGIG (reference sequence). There are 16 residues in the CDR3. V lost 3 bases to trimming and J lost 5 bases; unmatched junction nucleotides: 8. CDR3 region: CAWSAVGLAGIDTQYF. The CDR3 nucleotides are TGTGCCTGGAGCGCGGTGGGACTAGCGGGAATAGATACGCAGTATTTT.

The chain recombines TRBV10-3 with TRBJ2-1, with D hard to call. V lost 0 bases to trimming and J lost 3 bases, with 9 bases between them. The length of the CDR3 is 15 residues. CDR1 is ENHRY and CDR2 is SYGVKD in the germline V gene. CDR3: CAISESNGGYNEQFF. CDR3 DNA sequence: TGTGCCATCAGTGAGTCGAACGGCGGCTACAATGAGCAGTTCTTC.